The rows below give T cell receptor beta chains drawn from one sample of a study of blood T cell repertoires in COVID-19. The assay was immunoSEQ multiplex PCR, and TCRdb's table has in-frame clones only and misses some. The table has hundreds of thousands of clones, almost 90% seen once; the top ten hold around 1.7%. The sequenced material came from PBMCs or T cells enriched from blood (not recorded which). Receptors were obtained from a woman aged 18-30 years with acute COVID-19. CDR3s include the opening cysteine and the closing phenylalanine or tryptophan. D genes are given only for firm matches. Size is stated for part of the rows, as once, few or many counts, or as a class when the clone is expanded.

J gene: TRBJ2-2; clone size: few; D gene: TRBD1; V gene: TRBV4-1; CDR3 DNA: TGCGCCAGCAGCCGCGGACAGGGGAATCAGGGCGGGGAGCTGTTTTTT; CDR3 protein: CASSRGQGNQGGELFF
J gene: TRBJ2-2; clone size: NA; D gene: NA; V gene: TRBV7-3; CDR3 DNA: TGTGCCAGCAGCTTAACCGTCGCCGGGGAGCTGTTTTTT; CDR3 protein: CASSLTVAGELFF
J gene: TRBJ1-2; clone size: NA; D gene: NA; V gene: TRBV7-9; CDR3 DNA: TGTGCCAGCAGCCCTGGAGGGGATGGCTACACCTTC; CDR3 protein: CASSPGGDGYTF
J gene: TRBJ2-7; clone size: once; D gene: TRBD1; V gene: TRBV19; CDR3 DNA: TGTGCCCTGAAAGGGACAGGGGATCCCTACGAGCAGTACTTC; CDR3 protein: CALKGTGDPYEQYF
J gene: TRBJ2-1; clone size: NA; D gene: TRBD2; V gene: TRBV11-3; CDR3 DNA: TGTGCCAGCAGCCCCAGTGGGCTAGCGGGGGGTAGCTCCTACAATGAGCAGTTCTTC; CDR3 protein: CASSPSGLAGGSSYNEQFF
J gene: TRBJ1-2; clone size: NA; D gene: TRBD1; V gene: TRBV28; CDR3 DNA: TGTGCCAGCAGTGTACAGGGGGCGAGATATGGCTACACCTTC; CDR3 protein: CASSVQGARYGYTF
J gene: TRBJ2-7; clone size: NA; D gene: TRBD1; V gene: TRBV19; CDR3 DNA: TGTGCCAGTAGTAGGGACAGGGGGCCCCTATTCTACGAGCAGTACTTC; CDR3 protein: CASSRDRGPLFYEQYF
J gene: TRBJ1-5; clone size: NA; D gene: NA; V gene: TRBV18; CDR3 DNA: TGTGCCAGCTCACCGACGACTCACCGGGGTCAGCCCCAGCATTTT; CDR3 protein: CASSPTTHRGQPQHF
J gene: TRBJ1-1; clone size: NA; D gene: TRBD1; V gene: TRBV12-5; CDR3 DNA: TGTGCTAGACCGAAGGGGGCGAACACTGAAGCTTTCTTT; CDR3 protein: CARPKGANTEAFF
J gene: TRBJ2-1; clone size: NA; D gene: TRBD2; V gene: TRBV19; CDR3 DNA: TGTGCCAGTAGTATGGAGACTAGCGGTAACAATGAGCAGTTCTTC; CDR3 protein: CASSMETSGNNEQFF
J gene: TRBJ2-2; clone size: NA; D gene: NA; V gene: TRBV3-1/TRBV3-2; CDR3 DNA: TGTGCCAGCAGCCTTGGAGCCCCCACCACCGGGGAGCTGTTTTTT; CDR3 protein: CASSLGAPTTGELFF
J gene: TRBJ2-5; clone size: NA; D gene: NA; V gene: TRBV6-5; CDR3 DNA: TGTGCCGGGGGCCGTTGGGGGCAGGGGTTAGAGACCCAGTACTTC; CDR3 protein: CAGGRWGQGLETQYF
J gene: TRBJ1-6; clone size: NA; D gene: NA; V gene: TRBV27; CDR3 DNA: TGTGCCAGCAGTTTAAGGGAGACGAATTCACCCCTCCACTTT; CDR3 protein: CASSLRETNSPLHF
J gene: TRBJ1-4; clone size: NA; D gene: NA; V gene: TRBV11-2; CDR3 DNA: TGTGCCAGCAGCTTCCAGCGGGATGAAAAACTGTTTTTT; CDR3 protein: CASSFQRDEKLFF
J gene: TRBJ2-3; clone size: NA; D gene: TRBD2; V gene: TRBV19; CDR3 DNA: TGTGCCAGTAGTGCGGGGACTAGCGGGAGGGCCTATACGCAGTATTTT; CDR3 protein: CASSAGTSGRAYTQYF
J gene: TRBJ2-7; clone size: NA; D gene: TRBD2; V gene: TRBV6-2/TRBV6-3; CDR3 DNA: TGTGCCAGCAGTTTACTAGCGGGTTACGAGCAGTACTTC; CDR3 protein: CASSLLAGYEQYF
J gene: TRBJ1-2; clone size: NA; D gene: NA; V gene: TRBV9; CDR3 DNA: TGTGCCAGCAGCGTCGGACAGACTAACTATGGCTACACCTTC; CDR3 protein: CASSVGQTNYGYTF
J gene: TRBJ2-5; clone size: NA; D gene: NA; V gene: TRBV3-1/TRBV3-2; CDR3 DNA: TGTGCCAGCAGCCAAGTTTCGGGAGTGGAGGAGACCCAGTACTTC; CDR3 protein: CASSQVSGVEETQYF
J gene: TRBJ1-2; clone size: NA; D gene: TRBD1; V gene: TRBV6-5; CDR3 DNA: TGTGCCAGCAGTTACGCGGACAGGTTCGATGGCTACACCTTC; CDR3 protein: CASSYADRFDGYTF
J gene: TRBJ2-1; clone size: NA; D gene: NA; V gene: TRBV7-6; CDR3 DNA: TGTGCCAGCAGCTTAGTTCCGGGAGAGAACTACAATGAGCAGTTCTTC; CDR3 protein: CASSLVPGENYNEQFF